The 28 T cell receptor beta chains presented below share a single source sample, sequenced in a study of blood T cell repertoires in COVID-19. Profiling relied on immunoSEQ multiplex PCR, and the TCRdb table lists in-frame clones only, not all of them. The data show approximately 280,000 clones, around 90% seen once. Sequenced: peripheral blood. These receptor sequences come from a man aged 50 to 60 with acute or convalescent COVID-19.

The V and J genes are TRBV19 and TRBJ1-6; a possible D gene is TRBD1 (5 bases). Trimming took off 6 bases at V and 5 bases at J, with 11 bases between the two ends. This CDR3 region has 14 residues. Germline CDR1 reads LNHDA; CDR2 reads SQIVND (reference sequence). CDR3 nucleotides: TGTGCCAGTAGGAGCAGGGCGGATAATTCACCCCTCCACTTT. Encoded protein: CASRSRADNSPLHF.

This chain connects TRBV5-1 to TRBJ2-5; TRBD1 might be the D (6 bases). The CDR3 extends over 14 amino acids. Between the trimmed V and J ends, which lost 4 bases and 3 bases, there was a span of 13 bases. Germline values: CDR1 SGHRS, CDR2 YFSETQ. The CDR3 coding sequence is TGCGCCAGCAGCCCCGGGACATTTGAAGAGACCCAGTACTTC. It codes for CASSPGTFEETQYF.

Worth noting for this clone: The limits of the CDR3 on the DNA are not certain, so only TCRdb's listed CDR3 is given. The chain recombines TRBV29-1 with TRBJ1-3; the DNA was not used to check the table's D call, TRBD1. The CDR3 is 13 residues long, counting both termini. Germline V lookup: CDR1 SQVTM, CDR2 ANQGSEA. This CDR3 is CSAQGVYMCTIYF.

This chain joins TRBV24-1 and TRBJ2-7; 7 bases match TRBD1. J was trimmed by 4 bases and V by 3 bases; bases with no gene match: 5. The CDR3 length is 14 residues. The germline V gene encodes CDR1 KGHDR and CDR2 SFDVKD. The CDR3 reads CATSDINRGYEQYF. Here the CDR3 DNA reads TGTGCCACCAGTGATATCAACAGGGGATACGAGCAGTACTTC.

CDR3 sequence: CASHVSPSSYNSPLHF. In nucleotides, the CDR3 is TGTGCCAGCCATGTCTCACCTAGCTCCTATAATTCACCCCTCCACTTT. This chain joins TRBV2 and TRBJ1-6; the D is unclear. The CDR3 runs 16 residues. Per the germline V gene, CDR1 is SNHLY and CDR2 is FYNNEI. V was cut by 8 bases and J by 0 bases, with 14 bases left in between.

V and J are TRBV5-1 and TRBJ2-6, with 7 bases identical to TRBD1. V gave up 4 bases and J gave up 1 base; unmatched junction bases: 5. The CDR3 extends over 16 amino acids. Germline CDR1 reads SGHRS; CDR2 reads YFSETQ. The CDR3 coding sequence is TGCGCCAGCAGCCTACAGGGGTGGTCTGGGGCCAACGTCCTGACTTTC. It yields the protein CASSLQGWSGANVLTF.

The CDR3 region has the DNA TGTGCCAGCAGCTTCCGGCCGGGGGGCACTGAAGCTTTCTTT. It yields the protein CASSFRPGGTEAFF. J is TRBJ1-1 and V is TRBV5-5; D might be TRBD1 (5 bases). The germline V gene has CDR1 SGHKS and CDR2 YYEKEE (reference sequence). The CDR3 is 14 amino acids. V lost 2 bases to trimming and J lost 4 bases, with 12 bases between them.

CDR3 amino acids: CASSYPVTGELFF. In DNA, the CDR3 is TGTGCCAGCAGTTATCCCGTCACCGGGGAGCTGTTTTTT. The rearrangement uses TRBV6-5 and TRBJ2-2; D ambiguous. The V and J ends lost 3 bases and 4 bases respectively, with 6 bases between them. Germline assignment: CDR1 MNHEY and CDR2 SVGAGI. The CDR3 extends over 13 amino acids.

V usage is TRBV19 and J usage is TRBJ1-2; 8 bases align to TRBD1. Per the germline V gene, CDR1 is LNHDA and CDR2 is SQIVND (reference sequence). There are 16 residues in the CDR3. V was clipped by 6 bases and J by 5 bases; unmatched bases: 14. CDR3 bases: TGTGCCAGTAGGAACGAGGGACAGGAGGGGTATTATGGCTACACCTTC. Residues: CASRNEGQEGYYGYTF.

The CDR3 DNA follows: TGTGCCAGCAGTATTCGTGACTATGGCTACACCTTC. The encoded protein is CASSIRDYGYTF. V is TRBV6-5 and J is TRBJ1-2; D is uncertain. CDR1 and CDR2 from the germline V gene are MNHEY and SVGAGI. V was pared by 5 bases and J by 3 bases, with 7 bases between. The CDR3 covers 12 residues.

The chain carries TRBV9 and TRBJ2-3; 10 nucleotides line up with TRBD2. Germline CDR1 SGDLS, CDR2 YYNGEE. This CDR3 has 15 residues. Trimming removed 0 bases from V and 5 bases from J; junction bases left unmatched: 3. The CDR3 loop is CASSVEAGGLDTQYF. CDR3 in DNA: TGTGCCAGCAGCGTAGAAGCGGGGGGGCTAGATACGCAGTATTTT.

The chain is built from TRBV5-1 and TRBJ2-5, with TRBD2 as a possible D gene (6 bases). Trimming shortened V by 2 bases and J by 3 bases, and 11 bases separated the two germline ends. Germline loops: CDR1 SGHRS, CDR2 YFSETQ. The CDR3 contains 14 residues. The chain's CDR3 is CASSFLTREETQYF. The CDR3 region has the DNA TGCGCCAGCAGCTTCCTGACTAGAGAAGAGACCCAGTACTTC. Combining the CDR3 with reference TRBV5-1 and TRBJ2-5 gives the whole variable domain KAGVTQTPRYLIKTRGQQVTLSCSPISGHRSVSWYQQTPGQGLQFLFEYFSETQRNKGNFPGRFSGRQFSNSRSEMNVSTLELGDSALYLCASSFLTREETQYFGPGTRLLVL.

As DNA, the CDR3 is TGCGCCAGCAGGGGTGGACAGGGGGGATGGAACACTGAAGCTTTCTTT. Its translation: CASRGGQGGWNTEAFF. The genes are TRBV5-1 and TRBJ1-1; 10 nucleotides line up with TRBD1. Germline trimming cut 5 bases from V and 1 base from J; bases unmatched to any gene: 8. Germline V gene data show CDR1 as SGHRS and CDR2 as YFSETQ. This CDR3 is built from 16 residues.

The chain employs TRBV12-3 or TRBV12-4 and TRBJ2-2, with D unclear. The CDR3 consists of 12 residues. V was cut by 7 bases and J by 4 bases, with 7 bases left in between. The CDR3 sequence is CASTLSTGELFF. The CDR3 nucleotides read TGTGCCAGCACCCTATCCACCGGGGAGCTGTTTTTT.

The CDR3 DNA reads TGTGCCAGCAGCTGGACAGGGGCCCGGAATTCACCCCTCCACTTT. Amino acids: CASSWTGARNSPLHF. The chain employs TRBV7-9 and TRBJ1-6; TRBD1 matches at 9 bases. Germline V lookup: CDR1 SEHNR, CDR2 FQNEAQ (reference sequence). Losses at the gene ends were 4 bases for V and 7 bases for J; bases not matched to a gene: 5. This CDR3 has 15 residues.

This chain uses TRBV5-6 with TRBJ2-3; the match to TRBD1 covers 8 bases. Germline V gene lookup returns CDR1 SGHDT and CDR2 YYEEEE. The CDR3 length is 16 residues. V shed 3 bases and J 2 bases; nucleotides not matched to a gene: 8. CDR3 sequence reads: CASSSRTGSITDTQYF. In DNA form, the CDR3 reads TGTGCCAGCAGCTCCCGGACAGGGTCGATCACAGATACGCAGTATTTT.

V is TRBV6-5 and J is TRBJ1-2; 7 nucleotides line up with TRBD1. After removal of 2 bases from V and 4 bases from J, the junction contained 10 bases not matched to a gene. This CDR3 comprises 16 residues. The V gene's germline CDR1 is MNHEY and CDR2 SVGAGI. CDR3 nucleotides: TGTGCCAGCAGTTACGCGGGGACAGCCTCCGGCTATGGCTACACCTTC. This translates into CASSYAGTASGYGYTF.

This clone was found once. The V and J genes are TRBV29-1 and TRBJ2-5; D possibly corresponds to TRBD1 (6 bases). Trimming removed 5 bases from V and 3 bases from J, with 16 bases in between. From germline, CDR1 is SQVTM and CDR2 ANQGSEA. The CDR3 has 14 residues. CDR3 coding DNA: TGCAGCGTTAGAAAGGTACAGGGAAAAGAGACCCAGTACTTC. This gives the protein CSVRKVQGKETQYF.

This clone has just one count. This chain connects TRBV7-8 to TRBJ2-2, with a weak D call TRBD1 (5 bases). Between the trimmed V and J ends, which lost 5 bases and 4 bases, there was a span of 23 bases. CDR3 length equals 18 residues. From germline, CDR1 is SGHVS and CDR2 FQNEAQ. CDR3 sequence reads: CASSARPNALDTTGELFF. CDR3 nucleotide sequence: TGTGCCAGCAGCGCTCGCCCCAATGCCCTGGACACCACCGGGGAGCTGTTTTTT. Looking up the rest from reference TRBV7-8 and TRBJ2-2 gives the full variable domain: GAGVSQSPRYKVAKRGQDVALRCDPISGHVSLFWYQQALGQGPEFLTYFQNEAQLDKSGLPSDRFFAERPEGSVSTLKIQRTQQEDSAVYLCASSARPNALDTTGELFFGEGSRLTVL.

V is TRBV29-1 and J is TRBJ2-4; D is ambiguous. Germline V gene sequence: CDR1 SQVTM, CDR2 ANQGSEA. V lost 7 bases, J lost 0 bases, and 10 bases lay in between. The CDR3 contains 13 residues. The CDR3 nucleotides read TGCAGCGCCCGTCTTGTAGCCAAAAACATTCAGTACTTC. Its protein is CSARLVAKNIQYF.

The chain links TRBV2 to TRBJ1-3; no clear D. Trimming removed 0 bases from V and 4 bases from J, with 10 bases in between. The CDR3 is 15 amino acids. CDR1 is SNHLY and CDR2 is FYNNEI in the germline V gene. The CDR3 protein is CASSEAGGYGNTIYF. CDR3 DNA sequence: TGTGCCAGCAGTGAAGCAGGCGGGTACGGAAACACCATATATTTT. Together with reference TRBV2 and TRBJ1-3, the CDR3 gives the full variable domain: EPEVTQTPSHQVTQMGQEVILRCVPISNHLYFYWYRQILGQKVEFLVSFYNNEISEKSEIFDDQFSVERPDGSNFTLKIRSTKLEDSAMYFCASSEAGGYGNTIYFGEGSWLTVV.

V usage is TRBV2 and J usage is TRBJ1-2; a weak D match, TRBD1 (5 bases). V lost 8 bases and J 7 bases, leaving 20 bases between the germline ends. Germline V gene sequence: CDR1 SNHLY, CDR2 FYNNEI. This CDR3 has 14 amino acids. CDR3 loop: CASVQDGPPAGYTF. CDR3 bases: TGTGCCAGCGTACAGGACGGACCCCCCGCTGGCTACACCTTC. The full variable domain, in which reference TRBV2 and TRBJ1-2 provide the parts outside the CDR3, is EPEVTQTPSHQVTQMGQEVILRCVPISNHLYFYWYRQILGQKVEFLVSFYNNEISEKSEIFDDQFSVERPDGSNFTLKIRSTKLEDSAMYFCASVQDGPPAGYTFGSGTRLTVV.

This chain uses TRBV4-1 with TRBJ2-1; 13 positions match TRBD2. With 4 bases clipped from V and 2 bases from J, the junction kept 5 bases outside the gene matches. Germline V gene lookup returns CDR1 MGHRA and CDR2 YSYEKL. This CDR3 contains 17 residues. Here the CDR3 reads CASSPHGTSGTYNEQFF. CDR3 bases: TGCGCCAGCAGCCCTCACGGGACTAGCGGGACCTACAATGAGCAGTTCTTC.

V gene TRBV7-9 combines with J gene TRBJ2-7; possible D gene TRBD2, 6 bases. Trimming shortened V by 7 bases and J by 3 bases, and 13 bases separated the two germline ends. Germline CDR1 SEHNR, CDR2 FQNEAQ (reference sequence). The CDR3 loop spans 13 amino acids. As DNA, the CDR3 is TGTGCCAGCACCGGGGACTTTTTCTACGAGCAGTACTTC. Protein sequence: CASTGDFFYEQYF.

The chain's CDR3 is CASRMTTGANEKLFF. The CDR3 DNA is TGTGCCAGCCGAATGACAACAGGAGCTAATGAAAAACTGTTTTTT. The chain joins TRBV6-5 to TRBJ1-4; D is perhaps TRBD1 (5 bases). Trimming removed 8 bases at V and 3 bases at J, with 16 bases between. The CDR3 totals 15 residues. The germline V gene has CDR1 MNHEY and CDR2 SVGAGI.

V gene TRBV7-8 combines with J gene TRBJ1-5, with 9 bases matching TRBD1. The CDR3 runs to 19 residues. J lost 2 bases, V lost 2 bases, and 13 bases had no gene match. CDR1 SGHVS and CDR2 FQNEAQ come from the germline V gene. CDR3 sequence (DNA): TGTGCCAGCAGCTTAACGGCCATCACAGGGGGCGCAGGCAATCAGCCCCAGCATTTT. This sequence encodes CASSLTAITGGAGNQPQHF.

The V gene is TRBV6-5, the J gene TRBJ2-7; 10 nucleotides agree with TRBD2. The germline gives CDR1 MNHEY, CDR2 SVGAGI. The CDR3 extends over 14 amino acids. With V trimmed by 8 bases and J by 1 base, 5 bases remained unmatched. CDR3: CASQRGGLSYEQYF. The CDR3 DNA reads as TGTGCCAGCCAGCGGGGGGGCCTTTCCTACGAGCAGTACTTC.

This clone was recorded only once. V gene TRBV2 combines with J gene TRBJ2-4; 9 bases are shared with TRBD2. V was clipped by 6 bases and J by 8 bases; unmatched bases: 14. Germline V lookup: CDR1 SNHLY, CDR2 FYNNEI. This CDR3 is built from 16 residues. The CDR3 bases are TGTGCCAGCAGGGGGGGCCCGGGACTAGCTAAGGACATTCAGTACTTC. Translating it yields CASRGGPGLAKDIQYF.